What follows are 22 T cell receptor beta chains derived from one specimen sequenced in a study of CD8+CD57+ T cells in acquired aplastic anemia. All patients picked for sequencing had shown, by flow cytometry, an expansion of CD8+CD57+ cells. Using genomic DNA as the template, TCR beta VDJ and CDR3 profiling was carried out. TCRdb analysed the reads with MiXCR anew, one entry per CDR3 protein. The data contain a few hundred thousand distinct CDR3 sequences, roughly a third of them singletons. The specimen was sorted CD4+, CD8+, or CD8+CD57+ T cells (not recorded which) from PBMCs. The receptors originated from a human donor with aplastic anemia.

This clonotype was picked up one time. The chain combines TRBV5-1 with TRBJ2-1, with 7 bases matching TRBD2. The V and J ends lost 3 bases and 7 bases, in that order; junction bases with no gene match: 10. CDR3 length: 15 residues. CDR1 SGHRS and CDR2 YFSETQ come from the germline V gene. This CDR3 reads CASSSGLGGVNEQFF. CDR3 bases: TGCGCCAGCAGCTCTGGACTAGGTGGGGTGAATGAGCAGTTCTTC.

The V call is TRBV25-1, the J call TRBJ2-6; perhaps D is TRBD1 or TRBD2 (6 bases each). Trimming took off 4 bases at V and 6 bases at J, with 19 bases between the two ends. This CDR3 comprises 17 residues. Germline loops: CDR1 MGHDK, CDR2 SYGVNS. Here the CDR3 DNA reads TGTGCCAGCAGTGGCTATGAGGGGGGCAAGGAGGCCAACGTCCTGACTTTC. It encodes CASSGYEGGKEANVLTF.

The chain uses TRBV11-2 and TRBJ2-7, with 14 bases that match TRBD2. V lost 1 base, J lost 7 bases, and 12 bases stayed unmatched. The CDR3 is made up of 18 amino acids. The germline V gene encodes CDR1 SGHAT and CDR2 FQNNGV. The CDR3 region is CASSLVPGGLAGVWEQYF. CDR3 bases: TGTGCCAGCAGCTTAGTCCCGGGGGGACTAGCGGGAGTATGGGAGCAGTACTTC.

The chain couples TRBV14 to TRBJ2-1; tentative D call: TRBD1 (5 bases). The CDR3 consists of 15 residues. With 1 base removed from V and 1 base from J, the gap between germline ends came to 8 bases. CDR1 SGHDN and CDR2 FVKESK come from the germline V gene. The CDR3 DNA reads as TGTGCCAGCAGCCAAGTAAGGGGTTCCTACAATGAGCAGTTCTTC. Amino acid sequence: CASSQVRGSYNEQFF.

This chain's CDR3 is CASSSDSRNLPQHF. The CDR3, as DNA: TGTGCCAGCAGTTCTGACAGCCGCAATTTGCCCCAGCATTTT. V is TRBV6-5 and J is TRBJ1-5, with a weak D call TRBD1 (5 bases). The germline gives CDR1 MNHEY, CDR2 SVGAGI. CDR3 size: 14 residues. V was shortened by 4 bases and J by 9 bases, with 16 bases between the two germline ends.

The sample holds many counts of this clonotype. The chain links TRBV6-5 to TRBJ2-2; no clear D. CDR1 and CDR2 from the germline V gene are MNHEY and SVGAGI. The CDR3 is made up of 14 amino acids. V was pared by 6 bases and J by 1 base, with 9 bases between. The CDR3 loop reads CASSSLVNTGELFF. The CDR3 DNA reads as TGTGCCAGCAGCTCGCTAGTGAACACCGGGGAGCTGTTTTTT.

This clonotype was counted ten times or more. This sequence joins TRBV5-1 and TRBJ1-2, with 8 bases identical to TRBD1. The CDR3 totals 15 residues. Germline V gives CDR1 SGHRS, CDR2 YFSETQ. Trimming cost V 4 bases and J 4 bases; bases outside gene matches: 9. The CDR3 sequence is CASSMTGVLAYGYTF. DNA of the CDR3: TGCGCCAGCAGCATGACAGGGGTTCTTGCCTATGGCTACACCTTC.

Ten or more counts support this clonotype. The rearrangement joins TRBV20-1 to TRBJ1-6, with 7 bases that match TRBD1. V shed 3 bases, J shed 9 bases, and the junction held 5 bases outside the gene matches. This CDR3 comprises 13 residues. Looked up from germline, CDR1 is DFQATT and CDR2 is SNEGSKA (reference sequence). The CDR3 coding sequence is TGCAGTGCTAGTCAGGGGGTACTTTCACCCCTCCACTTT. Its translation: CSASQGVLSPLHF.

The V call is TRBV3-1, the J call TRBJ1-3, with a weak D call TRBD1 (6 bases). Deletions cut 4 bases from V and 3 bases from J, with 16 bases between. Germline CDR1 reads LGHDT; CDR2 reads YNNKEL (reference sequence). The length of the CDR3 is 16 residues. The CDR3 loop is CASSRDTGQGGNTIYF. In DNA form, the CDR3 reads TGTGCCAGCAGCCGAGACACAGGGCAGGGTGGAAACACCATATATTTT.

This clonotype was seen repeatedly, ten times or more. The chain links TRBV9 to TRBJ1-6; no reliable D call. The CDR3 has 15 residues. The germline V gene encodes CDR1 SGDLS and CDR2 YYNGEE. The V and J ends lost 0 bases and 9 bases respectively, with 13 bases between them. The CDR3 nucleotides are TGTGCCAGCAGCGTAGTAGATCAGGCGGGTTCACCCCTCCACTTT. The encoded protein is CASSVVDQAGSPLHF.

This clonotype came up a few times. The chain carries TRBV6-6 and TRBJ2-7, with D hard to call. The germline gives CDR1 MNHNY, CDR2 SVGAGI (reference sequence). V lost 2 bases and J 5 bases, leaving 10 bases between the germline ends. This CDR3 comprises 13 residues. This CDR3 is CASSYRINDEQYF. The CDR3 DNA reads TGTGCCAGCAGTTACCGCATAAATGACGAGCAGTACTTC.

This clonotype was detected ten times or more. The CDR3 DNA follows: TGTGCCAGCAGCTTACAACAGGGGGCGTACAATGAGCAGTTCTTC. It encodes CASSLQQGAYNEQFF. The V and J genes are TRBV7-2 and TRBJ2-1, with 9 nucleotides matching TRBD1. V shed 2 bases and J 4 bases; nucleotides not matched to a gene: 3. Germline V lookup: CDR1 SGHTA, CDR2 FQGNSA. The CDR3 runs to 15 residues.

CDR3 coding DNA: TGTGCCAGCAGCTTAAACGAGAACACCGGGGAGCTGTTTTTT. Its protein product is CASSLNENTGELFF. The chain combines TRBV11-3 with TRBJ2-2; D remains ambiguous. V was pared by 2 bases and J by 1 base, with 5 bases between. The CDR3 spans 14 residues. Germline CDR1 reads SGHNT; CDR2 reads YENEEA.

Notes on this clonotype: A clone one base away is much larger, so this may be a read error. The rearrangement uses TRBV19 and TRBJ2-7, with D maybe TRBD2 (5 bases). Germline CDR1 reads LNHDA; CDR2 reads SQIVND (reference sequence). The V end lost 4 bases, the J end lost 1 base, and 11 bases lay between the germline ends. The CDR3 covers 14 residues. CDR3 amino acids: CASSTNGISYEQYF. For the CDR3, the DNA is TGTGCCAGTAGTACGAACGGGATTTCCTACGAGCAGTACTTC.

The chain is built from TRBV13 and TRBJ2-1; TRBD2 aligns across 7 bases. The length of the CDR3 is 15 residues. V was pared by 5 bases and J by 4 bases, with 8 bases of the junction left unmatched. Germline assignment: CDR1 PRHDT and CDR2 FYEKMQ (reference sequence). CDR3 sequence reads: CASSPLLAGYNEQFF. CDR3 DNA sequence: TGTGCCAGCAGCCCATTGTTAGCGGGTTACAATGAGCAGTTCTTC.

For this clonotype: The CDR3 does not end in the conserved phenylalanine or tryptophan, so this is likely a read error. The chain links TRBV19 to TRBJ1-2, with D possibly being TRBD1 (5 bases). V lost 10 bases to trimming and J lost 8 bases, with 23 bases between them. In germline, CDR1 is LNHDA, CDR2 SQIVND (reference sequence). The CDR3 covers 14 residues. DNA for the CDR3: TGTGCCACCGCCACCCCCGGGACCCGGGACGGCTACACCCTC. Amino acid sequence: CATATPGTRDGYTL.

This clonotype was seen repeatedly, ten times or more. This chain joins TRBV24-1 and TRBJ2-5; D gene uncertain. CDR1 KGHDR and CDR2 SFDVKD come from the germline V gene. CDR3 length equals 12 residues. Between the trimmed V and J ends, which lost 4 bases and 5 bases, there was a span of 7 bases. The CDR3 sequence is CATSDYRETQYF. The CDR3 bases are TGTGCCACCAGTGACTACCGGGAGACCCAGTACTTC.

This clonotype came up a few times. The chain is built from TRBV30 and TRBJ2-7; 7 bases match TRBD1. In germline, CDR1 is GTSNPN, CDR2 SVGIG (reference sequence). With V trimmed by 3 bases and J by 0 bases, 5 bases remained unmatched. The CDR3 consists of 14 residues. CDR3 sequence: CAWSSGTDSYEQYF. The CDR3 DNA follows: TGTGCCTGGAGCTCCGGGACAGACTCCTACGAGCAGTACTTC.

This chain connects TRBV19 to TRBJ1-3; D gene unclear. Trimming left V 3 bases short and J 2 bases short, with 14 bases between. The germline gives CDR1 LNHDA, CDR2 SQIVND (reference sequence). The CDR3 is 16 residues long. CDR3 amino acids: CASSIPSGGPGNTIYF. DNA for the CDR3: TGTGCCAGTAGTATCCCATCAGGCGGCCCTGGAAACACCATATATTTT.

The chain combines TRBV5-4 with TRBJ2-1; D may correspond to TRBD1 or TRBD2 (5 bases each). The CDR3 is made up of 15 amino acids. Germline V lookup: CDR1 SGHNT, CDR2 YYREEE (reference sequence). V lost 0 bases and J 7 bases, leaving 14 bases between the germline ends. CDR3 in amino acids: CASSLGGIRANEQFF. The CDR3 nucleotides read TGTGCCAGCAGCTTGGGGGGGATTCGGGCGAATGAGCAGTTCTTC.

This clonotype was detected many times. The chain uses TRBV19 and TRBJ2-1, with D perhaps given as TRBD1 or TRBD2 (5 bases each). This CDR3 is 15 amino acids long. Germline CDR1 and CDR2: LNHDA and SQIVND (reference sequence). V was pared by 4 bases and J by 4 bases, with 14 bases between. DNA for the CDR3: TGTGCCAGTAGTAGACCGGGACGGATGTACAATGAGCAGTTCTTC. Translated, it gives CASSRPGRMYNEQFF.

This clonotype was counted many times. The chain joins TRBV7-9 to TRBJ1-5, with D tentatively TRBD1 (5 bases). This CDR3 comprises 14 residues. V was pared by 5 bases and J by 2 bases, with 10 bases between. Germline V gives CDR1 SEHNR, CDR2 FQNEAQ (reference sequence). Written as DNA, the CDR3 is TGTGCCAGCAGCCCCTCGGGGGGCAATCAGCCCCAGCATTTT. The encoded protein is CASSPSGGNQPQHF.